Shown below are 18 T cell receptor beta chains from a single sample sequenced in a study of T-cell reconstitution after alpha-beta-depleted transplantation in children. TCRbeta library construction was performed incorporating unique molecular identifiers. Via MiXCR, TCRdb re-called the PCR reads, giving one row per CDR3 protein. The sample holds about 400,000 distinct CDR3 sequences, 15% to 20% seen once. The sample consisted of PBMCs, mostly from graft donor cells, taken 360 days after TCRalphabeta/CD19-depleted stem cell transplant. The receptors derive from a boy in the first two years of life who had a stem cell transplant for Wiskott-Aldrich syndrome, so the T cells may come from the graft donor.

The genes are TRBV4-3 and TRBJ1-1; perhaps TRBD1 as D (6 bases). The CDR3 runs to 15 residues. Between the trimmed V and J ends, which lost 0 bases and 3 bases, there was a span of 11 bases. Germline values: CDR1 LGHNA, CDR2 YSLEER. In DNA form, the CDR3 reads TGCGCCAGCAGCCAAGATCCGGGGGCGGACACTGAAGCTTTCTTT. This codes for CASSQDPGADTEAFF.

In this sample, this clonotype turned up a few times. This chain uses TRBV18 with TRBJ1-2; 9 bases match TRBD1. The CDR3 is made up of 13 amino acids. Trimming took 3 bases from V and 8 from J; bases not matched to a gene: 4. Germline V CDR1 and CDR2: KGHSH, LQKENI. The CDR3 region has the DNA TGTGCCAGCTCACCTGGGACAGGGAGCGGCTACACCTTC. It yields the protein CASSPGTGSGYTF.

There are a few counts of this clonotype. This chain connects TRBV10-3 to TRBJ2-1; TRBD2 agrees at 8 bases. The J segment lost 3 bases and the V segment lost 3 bases, leaving 4 bases of the junction unmatched. CDR3 size: 15 residues. Germline CDR1 is ENHRY and CDR2 is SYGVKD. CDR3 in DNA: TGTGCCATCAGTGACCTGAGCGGGGGCTACAATGAGCAGTTCTTC. This translates into CAISDLSGGYNEQFF.

J is TRBJ2-3 and V is TRBV27; no clear D. With 4 bases removed from V and 0 bases from J, the gap between germline ends came to 11 bases. The germline CDR1 and CDR2 sequences are MNHEY and SMNVEV (reference sequence). CDR3 length: 15 residues. DNA of the CDR3: TGTGCCAGCAGTTCGACGGTATATAGCACAGATACGCAGTATTTT. Its protein is CASSSTVYSTDTQYF.

This rearrangement joins TRBV28 to TRBJ2-7; D tentatively fits TRBD1 or TRBD2 (6 bases each). The CDR3 length is 15 residues. Looked up from germline, CDR1 is MDHEN and CDR2 is SYDVKM. The V gene lost 3 bases and the J gene lost 0 bases, with 12 bases spanning the gap. Written as DNA, the CDR3 is TGTGCCAGCAGTTTTTGGAGGGGGAGCTCCTACGAGCAGTACTTC. Amino acid sequence: CASSFWRGSSYEQYF.

The chain recombines TRBV7-9 with TRBJ2-1; TRBD2 matches 12 bases. The length of the CDR3 is 16 residues. CDR1 and CDR2 from the germline V gene are SEHNR and FQNEAQ (reference sequence). V shed 5 bases, J shed 4 bases, and the junction held 6 bases outside the gene matches. The CDR3 loop is CASSLTSGRSYNEQFF. The CDR3 bases are TGTGCCAGCAGCCTTACTAGCGGGAGGTCTTACAATGAGCAGTTCTTC.

The chain employs TRBV20-1 and TRBJ2-3, with D tentatively TRBD2 (6 bases). Trimming removed 1 base at V and 6 bases at J, with 14 bases between. Germline CDR1 reads DFQATT; CDR2 reads SNEGSKA (reference sequence). The CDR3 has 14 residues. CDR3 sequence reads: CSARGRRGRDTQYF. CDR3 coding DNA: TGCAGTGCTAGAGGGAGGCGGGGCCGGGATACGCAGTATTTT.

V and J are TRBV18 and TRBJ2-3; tentative D call: TRBD1 (6 bases). Per the germline V gene, CDR1 is KGHSH and CDR2 is LQKENI. V was clipped by 5 bases and J by 3 bases, with 21 bases between them. This CDR3 region has 17 residues. The CDR3 loop reads CASSINPTGTTTDTQYF. CDR3 sequence (DNA): TGTGCCAGCTCAATAAACCCCACCGGGACAACAACAGATACGCAGTATTTT.

The chain employs TRBV7-8 and TRBJ2-5; D possibly corresponds to TRBD2 (5 bases). The CDR3 extends over 17 amino acids. Per germline, CDR1 SGHVS and CDR2 FQNEAQ. V was clipped by 1 base and J by 2 bases, with 17 bases between them. This CDR3 reads CASSLERSGDRQETQYF. The CDR3, as DNA: TGTGCCAGCAGCTTAGAGCGCAGCGGCGATCGACAAGAGACCCAGTACTTC.

This clonotype was seen a handful of times. The rearrangement uses TRBV10-3 and TRBJ2-2, with TRBD2 matching 7 bases. CDR1 ENHRY and CDR2 SYGVKD come from the germline V gene. The CDR3 has 15 amino acids. J was trimmed by 5 bases and V by 2 bases; bases with no gene match: 5. DNA for the CDR3: TGTGCCATCAGTGAGACTAGCGTTGGAACCGGGGAGCTGTTTTTT. It yields the protein CAISETSVGTGELFF.

In its sample, this clonotype was seen a few times. V and J are TRBV12-3 or TRBV12-4 and TRBJ2-5; D call uncertain. V lost 6 bases, J lost 0 bases, and 8 bases lay in between. The CDR3 sequence is 13 residues long. CDR3 nucleotide sequence: TGTGCCAGCAGCGAAGGGAACCAAGAGACCCAGTACTTC. This translates into CASSEGNQETQYF.

This clonotype was seen a handful of times. The genes are TRBV20-1 and TRBJ1-4, with 7 positions matching TRBD1. Germline loops: CDR1 DFQATT, CDR2 SNEGSKA (reference sequence). V lost 6 bases and J lost 8; bases outside the gene matches: 9. The CDR3 extends over 13 amino acids. The CDR3 sequence is CSALSGQVEKLFF. In nucleotides, the CDR3 is TGCAGTGCCTTGTCCGGACAGGTGGAAAAACTGTTTTTT.

This clonotype was observed a few times. The chain uses TRBV12-3 or TRBV12-4 and TRBJ2-7, with no clear D. The CDR3 runs 14 residues. V was trimmed by 3 bases and J by 2 bases, leaving 11 bases between them. In DNA form, the CDR3 reads TGTGCCAGCAGTTTTTCCGGGTATCCCTACGAGCAGTACTTC. This sequence encodes CASSFSGYPYEQYF.

This clonotype was seen only a few times. The J gene is TRBJ2-1, the V gene TRBV6-5; D perhaps matches TRBD2 (7 bases). This CDR3 region has 14 residues. V was pared by 0 bases and J by 15 bases, with 18 bases between. Germline CDR1 MNHEY, CDR2 SVGAGI. The CDR3 is CASSYSPRGTLRFF. The CDR3 bases are TGTGCCAGCAGTTACTCCCCGCGGGGGACACTTCGGTTCTTC.

V gene TRBV7-9 combines with J gene TRBJ2-3, with D possibly TRBD2 on 6 matching bases. Germline CDR1 and CDR2: SEHNR and FQNEAQ (reference sequence). Trimming shortened V by 4 bases and J by 0 bases, and 11 bases separated the two germline ends. This CDR3 has 15 amino acids. CDR3 protein: CASSWDWTSTDTQYF. The CDR3 DNA follows: TGTGCCAGCAGCTGGGACTGGACTAGCACAGATACGCAGTATTTT.

The J gene is TRBJ2-2, the V gene TRBV5-1; the D is unclear. CDR3 length equals 15 residues. CDR1 is SGHRS and CDR2 is YFSETQ in the germline V gene. The V gene lost 0 bases and the J gene lost 3 bases, with 9 bases spanning the gap. The CDR3 DNA reads TGCGCCAGCAGCTTGGTCGGTCTTTACACCGGGGAGCTGTTTTTT. Encoded protein: CASSLVGLYTGELFF.

The gene calls are TRBV6-5 and TRBJ2-2, with D perhaps matching TRBD1 (6 bases). Trimming took 1 base from V and 4 from J, leaving 13 bases between them. This CDR3 has 16 amino acids. The germline V gene has CDR1 MNHEY and CDR2 SVGAGI. The CDR3 nucleotides read TGTGCCAGCAGTTACTTCCACACAGGGAGCACCGGGGAGCTGTTTTTT. It translates to CASSYFHTGSTGELFF.

The rearrangement links TRBV2 to TRBJ2-5, with 7 bases identical to TRBD2. Germline V CDR1 and CDR2: SNHLY, FYNNEI. There are 12 residues in the CDR3. Trimming at V came to 5 bases and at J to 7 bases, leaving 4 bases not matched to a gene. CDR3 nucleotides: TGTGCCAGCAGTATCAAGCGGGGGACCCAGTACTTC. It specifies CASSIKRGTQYF.